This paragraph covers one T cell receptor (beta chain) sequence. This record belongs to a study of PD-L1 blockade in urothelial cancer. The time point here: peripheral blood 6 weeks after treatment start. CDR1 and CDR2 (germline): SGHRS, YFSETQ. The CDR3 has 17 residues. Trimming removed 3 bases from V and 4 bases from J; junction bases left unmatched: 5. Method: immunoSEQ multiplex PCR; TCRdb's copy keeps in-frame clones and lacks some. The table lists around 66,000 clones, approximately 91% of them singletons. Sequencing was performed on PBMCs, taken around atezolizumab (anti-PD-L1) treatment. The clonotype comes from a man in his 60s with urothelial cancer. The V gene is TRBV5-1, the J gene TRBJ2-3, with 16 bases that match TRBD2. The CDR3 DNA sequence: TGCGCCAGCAGCTCCGGGACTAGCGGGAGGGCCGCAGATACGCAGTATTTT. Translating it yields CASSSGTSGRAADTQYF.